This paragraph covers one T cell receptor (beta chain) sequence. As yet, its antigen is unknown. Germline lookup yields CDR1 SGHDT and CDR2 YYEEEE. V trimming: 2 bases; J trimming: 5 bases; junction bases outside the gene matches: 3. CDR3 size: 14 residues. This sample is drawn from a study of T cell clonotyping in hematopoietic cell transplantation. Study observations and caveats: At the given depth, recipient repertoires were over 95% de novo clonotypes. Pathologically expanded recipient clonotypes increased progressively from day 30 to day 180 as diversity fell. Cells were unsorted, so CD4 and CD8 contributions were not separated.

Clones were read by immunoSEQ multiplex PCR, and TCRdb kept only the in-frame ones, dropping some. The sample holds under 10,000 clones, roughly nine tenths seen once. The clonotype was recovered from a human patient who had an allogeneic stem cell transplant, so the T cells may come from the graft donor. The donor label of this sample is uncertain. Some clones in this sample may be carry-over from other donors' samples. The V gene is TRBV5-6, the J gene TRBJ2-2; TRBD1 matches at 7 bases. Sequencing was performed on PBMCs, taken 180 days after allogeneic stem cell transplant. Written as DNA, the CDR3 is TGTGCCAGCAGCTTTACAGGGGTTACCGGGGAGCTGTTTTTT. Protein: CASSFTGVTGELFF.